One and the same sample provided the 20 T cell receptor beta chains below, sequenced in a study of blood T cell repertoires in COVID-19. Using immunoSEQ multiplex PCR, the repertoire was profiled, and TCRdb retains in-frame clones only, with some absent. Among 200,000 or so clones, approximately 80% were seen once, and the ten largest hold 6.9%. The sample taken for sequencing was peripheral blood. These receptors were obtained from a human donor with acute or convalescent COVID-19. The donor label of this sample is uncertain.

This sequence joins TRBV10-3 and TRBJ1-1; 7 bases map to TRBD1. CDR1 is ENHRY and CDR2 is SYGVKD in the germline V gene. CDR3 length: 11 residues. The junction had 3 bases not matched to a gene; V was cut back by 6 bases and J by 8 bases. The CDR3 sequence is CAIRQGEEAFF. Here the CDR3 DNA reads TGTGCCATCAGGCAGGGGGAAGAAGCTTTCTTT.

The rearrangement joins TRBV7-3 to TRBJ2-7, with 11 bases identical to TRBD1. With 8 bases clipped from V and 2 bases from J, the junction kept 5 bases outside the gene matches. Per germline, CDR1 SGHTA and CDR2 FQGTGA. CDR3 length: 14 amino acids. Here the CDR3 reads CASGRTGGPYEQYF. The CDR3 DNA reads TGTGCCAGCGGAAGGACAGGGGGCCCCTACGAGCAGTACTTC.

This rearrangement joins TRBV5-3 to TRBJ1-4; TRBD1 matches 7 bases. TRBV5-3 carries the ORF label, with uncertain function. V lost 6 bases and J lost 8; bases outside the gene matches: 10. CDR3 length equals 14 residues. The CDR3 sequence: CARKLRTGGEKLFF. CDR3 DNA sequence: TGTGCCAGAAAACTTCGGACAGGCGGAGAAAAACTGTTTTTT.

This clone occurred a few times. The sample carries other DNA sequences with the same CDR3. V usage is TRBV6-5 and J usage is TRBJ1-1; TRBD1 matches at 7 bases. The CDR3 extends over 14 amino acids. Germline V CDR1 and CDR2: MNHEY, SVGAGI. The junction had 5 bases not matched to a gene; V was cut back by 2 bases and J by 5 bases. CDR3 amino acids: CASSYRGRGTEAFF. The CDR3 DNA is TGTGCCAGCAGTTACCGCGGCAGGGGGACTGAAGCTTTCTTT.

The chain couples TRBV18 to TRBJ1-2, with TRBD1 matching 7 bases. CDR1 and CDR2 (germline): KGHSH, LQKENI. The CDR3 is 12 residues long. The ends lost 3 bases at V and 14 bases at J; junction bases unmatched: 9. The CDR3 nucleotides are TGTGCCAGCTCACCTGACAGGGACGCGGGAACCTTC. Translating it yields CASSPDRDAGTF.

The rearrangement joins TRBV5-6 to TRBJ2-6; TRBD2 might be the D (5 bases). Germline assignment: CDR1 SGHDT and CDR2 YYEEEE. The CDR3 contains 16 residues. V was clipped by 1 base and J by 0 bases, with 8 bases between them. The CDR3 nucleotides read TGTGCCAGCAGCTTGCGGGGTAACTCTGGGGCCAACGTCCTGACTTTC. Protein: CASSLRGNSGANVLTF.

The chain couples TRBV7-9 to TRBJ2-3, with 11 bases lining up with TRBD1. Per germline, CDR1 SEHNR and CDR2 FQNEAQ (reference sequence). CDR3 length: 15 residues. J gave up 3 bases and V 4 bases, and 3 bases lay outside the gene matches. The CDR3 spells CASSSGQGATDTQYF. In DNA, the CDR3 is TGTGCCAGCAGCTCTGGACAGGGGGCGACAGATACGCAGTATTTT.

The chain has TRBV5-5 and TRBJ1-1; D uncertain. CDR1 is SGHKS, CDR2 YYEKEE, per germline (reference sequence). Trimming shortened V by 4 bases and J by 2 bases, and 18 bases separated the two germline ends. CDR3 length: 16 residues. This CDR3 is CASSPYEAKRNTEAFF. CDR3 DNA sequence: TGTGCCAGCAGCCCTTATGAAGCAAAAAGAAACACTGAAGCTTTCTTT.

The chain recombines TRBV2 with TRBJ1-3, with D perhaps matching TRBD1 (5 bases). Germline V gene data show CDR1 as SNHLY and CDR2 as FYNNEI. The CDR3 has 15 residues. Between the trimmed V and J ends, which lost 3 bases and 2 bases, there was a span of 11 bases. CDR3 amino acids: CASSDVGAPGNTIYF. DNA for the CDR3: TGTGCCAGCAGTGATGTAGGGGCACCTGGAAACACCATATATTTT.

In DNA, the CDR3 is TGTGCCAGCAGCCAAGATCTACTAGTAGGCGAGCAGTACTTC. It codes for CASSQDLLVGEQYF. This chain links TRBV14 with TRBJ2-7; D may be TRBD2 (5 bases). CDR3 length: 14 residues. V lost 0 bases and J lost 6, with 12 bases in between. From germline, CDR1 is SGHDN and CDR2 FVKESK.

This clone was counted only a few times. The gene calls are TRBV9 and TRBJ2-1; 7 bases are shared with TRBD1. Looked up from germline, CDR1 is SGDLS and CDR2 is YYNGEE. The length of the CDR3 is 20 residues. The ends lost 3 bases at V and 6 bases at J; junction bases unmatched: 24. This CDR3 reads CASSGQGRGFTSGSLNEQFF. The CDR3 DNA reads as TGTGCCAGCAGCGGACAGGGTAGGGGCTTTACCTCTGGGTCCCTCAATGAGCAGTTCTTC.

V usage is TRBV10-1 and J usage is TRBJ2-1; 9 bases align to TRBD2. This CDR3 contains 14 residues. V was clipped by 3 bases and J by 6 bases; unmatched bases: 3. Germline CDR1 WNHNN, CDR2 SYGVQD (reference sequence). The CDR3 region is CASSEVAGANEQFF. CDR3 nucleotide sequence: TGCGCCAGCAGTGAAGTAGCGGGAGCCAATGAGCAGTTCTTC.

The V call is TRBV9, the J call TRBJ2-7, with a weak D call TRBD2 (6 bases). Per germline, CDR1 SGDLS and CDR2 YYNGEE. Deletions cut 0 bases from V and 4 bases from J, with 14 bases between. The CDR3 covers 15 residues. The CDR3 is CASSVATGSLYEQYF. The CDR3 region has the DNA TGTGCCAGCAGCGTAGCTACCGGGAGTCTTTACGAGCAGTACTTC.

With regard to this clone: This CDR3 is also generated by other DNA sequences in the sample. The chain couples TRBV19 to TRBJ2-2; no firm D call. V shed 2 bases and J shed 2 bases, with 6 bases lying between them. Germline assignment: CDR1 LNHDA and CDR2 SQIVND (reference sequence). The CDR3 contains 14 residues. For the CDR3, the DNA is TGTGCCAGTAGTATAAGAGGAAACACCGGGGAGCTGTTTTTT. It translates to CASSIRGNTGELFF. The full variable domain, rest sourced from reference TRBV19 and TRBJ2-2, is DGGITQSPKYLFRKEGQNVTLSCEQNLNHDAMYWYRQDPGQGLRLIYYSQIVNDFQKGDIAEGYSVSREKKESFPLTVTSAQKNPTAFYLCASSIRGNTGELFFGEGSRLTVL.

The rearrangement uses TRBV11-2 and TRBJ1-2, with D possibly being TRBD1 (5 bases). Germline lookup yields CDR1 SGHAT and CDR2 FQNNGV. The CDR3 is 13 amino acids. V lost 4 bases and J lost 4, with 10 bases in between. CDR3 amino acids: CASSSTASYGYTF. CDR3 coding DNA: TGTGCCAGCAGCTCGACAGCTAGCTATGGCTACACCTTC.

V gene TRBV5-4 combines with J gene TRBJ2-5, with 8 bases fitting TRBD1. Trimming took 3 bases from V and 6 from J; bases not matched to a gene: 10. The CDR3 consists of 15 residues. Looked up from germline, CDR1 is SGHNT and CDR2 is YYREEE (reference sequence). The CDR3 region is CASSSRGLQSKTQYF. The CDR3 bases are TGTGCCAGCAGCTCCAGGGGGCTGCAATCGAAGACCCAGTACTTC.

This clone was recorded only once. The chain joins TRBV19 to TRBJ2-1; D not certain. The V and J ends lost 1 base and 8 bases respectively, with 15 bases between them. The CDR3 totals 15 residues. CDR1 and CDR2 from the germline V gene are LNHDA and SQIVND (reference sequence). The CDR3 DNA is TGTGCCAGTAGTATAGCCGCGACTCAGTCGGATGAGCAGTTCTTC. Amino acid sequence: CASSIAATQSDEQFF.

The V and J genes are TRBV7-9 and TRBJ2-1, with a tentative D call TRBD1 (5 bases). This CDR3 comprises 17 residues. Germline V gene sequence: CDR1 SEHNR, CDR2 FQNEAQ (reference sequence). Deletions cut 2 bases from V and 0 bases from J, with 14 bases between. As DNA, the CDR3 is TGTGCCAGCAGCTTAAGGGGTAACGGAAGCTCCTACAATGAGCAGTTCTTC. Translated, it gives CASSLRGNGSSYNEQFF.

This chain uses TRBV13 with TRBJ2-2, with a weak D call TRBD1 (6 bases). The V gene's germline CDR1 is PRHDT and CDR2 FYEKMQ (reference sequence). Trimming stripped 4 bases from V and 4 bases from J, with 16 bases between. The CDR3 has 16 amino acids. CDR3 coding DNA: TGTGCCAGCAGCTCCCCGGGGACAACCCGCACCGGGGAGCTGTTTTTT. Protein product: CASSSPGTTRTGELFF.

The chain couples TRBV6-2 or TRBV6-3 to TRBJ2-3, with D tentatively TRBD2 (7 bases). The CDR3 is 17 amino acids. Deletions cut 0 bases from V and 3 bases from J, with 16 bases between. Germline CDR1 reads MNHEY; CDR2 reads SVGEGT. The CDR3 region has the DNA TGTGCCAGCAGTTACTCGAGGGGGGGCGCTGGAACAGATACGCAGTATTTT. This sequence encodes CASSYSRGGAGTDTQYF.